The rows below give T cell receptor beta chains drawn from one sample of a study of T cell responses to AZD1222 COVID-19 vaccine. Data came from immunoSEQ multiplex PCR; TCRdb stores just in-frame clones and leaves some out. The sample shows roughly 140,000 clones, around 93% of them seen only once. Material: peripheral blood, obtained on day 0 of AZD1222 vaccination. These receptors all stem from an adult in good health. CDR3s include the opening cysteine and the closing phenylalanine or tryptophan. Each record gives: clone size, J gene, V gene, D gene, CDR3 length, CDR3 protein, CDR3 DNA. D genes are given only for firm matches. A clone size is listed for some rows: how often the clone was seen (once, few, many), or a class if it is expanded.

abundance: once
j_gene: TRBJ1-5
v_gene: TRBV10-2
d_gene: TRBD1
len: 16
CDR3aa: CASSDRGTGRNQPQHF
CDR3nt: TGCGCCAGCAGTGATCGAGGGACAGGGCGCAATCAGCCCCAGCATTTT

abundance: -
j_gene: TRBJ1-3
v_gene: TRBV29-1
d_gene: -
len: 14
CDR3aa: CSVATLTPGNTIYF
CDR3nt: TGCAGCGTTGCGACACTCACCCCTGGAAACACCATATATTTT

abundance: -
j_gene: TRBJ1-2
v_gene: TRBV12-3/TRBV12-4
d_gene: TRBD1
len: 13
CDR3aa: CASTRTGKNGYTF
CDR3nt: TGTGCCAGCACTAGGACAGGGAAGAATGGCTACACCTTC

abundance: -
j_gene: TRBJ2-1
v_gene: TRBV2
d_gene: -
len: 15
CDR3aa: CASSKGGTGDNEQFF
CDR3nt: TGTGCCAGCAGTAAAGGGGGAACGGGAGACAATGAGCAGTTCTTC

abundance: -
j_gene: TRBJ1-4
v_gene: TRBV19
d_gene: -
len: 14
CDR3aa: CASSVQGGNEKLFF
CDR3nt: TGTGCCAGTAGTGTACAGGGAGGGAATGAAAAACTGTTTTTT

abundance: -
j_gene: TRBJ1-2
v_gene: TRBV2
d_gene: -
len: 13
CDR3aa: CASSEGRLYGYTF
CDR3nt: TGTGCCAGCAGTGAAGGGCGCCTATATGGCTACACCTTC

abundance: -
j_gene: TRBJ1-3
v_gene: TRBV29-1
d_gene: -
len: 14
CDR3aa: CSASMDPSGNTIYF
CDR3nt: TGCAGCGCTTCAATGGACCCTTCTGGAAACACCATATATTTT

abundance: -
j_gene: TRBJ2-1
v_gene: TRBV28
d_gene: TRBD2
len: 18
CDR3aa: CASSSGTLLAGDYNEQFF
CDR3nt: TGTGCCAGCAGTTCGGGGACGTTACTAGCGGGAGACTACAATGAGCAGTTCTTC

abundance: -
j_gene: TRBJ1-3
v_gene: TRBV4-2
d_gene: -
len: 16
CDR3aa: CASSQELEISGNTIYF
CDR3nt: TGTGCCAGCAGCCAAGAGTTGGAGATTTCTGGAAACACCATATATTTT

abundance: -
j_gene: TRBJ1-1
v_gene: TRBV2
d_gene: TRBD1
len: 14
CDR3aa: CASRRDSANTEAFF
CDR3nt: TGTGCCAGCAGAAGGGACAGCGCCAACACTGAAGCTTTCTTT

abundance: once
j_gene: TRBJ1-3
v_gene: TRBV18
d_gene: -
len: 16
CDR3aa: CASSPEGTPSGNTIYF
CDR3nt: TGTGCCAGCTCACCGGAGGGGACTCCCTCTGGAAACACCATATATTTT